The text below deals with one TCR beta chain. Its antigen is undetermined. Donors in the study were healthy people who gave bone marrow. Although they were nominally healthy when sampled, donors likely had unrecorded immune exposures. The study ran its PCR with 60 Vbeta and 13 Jbeta primers. Here immunoSEQ multiplex PCR was the method, and the copy in TCRdb shows in-frame clones only, minus some. The sample yields approximately 140,000 clones, 80% to 85% seen once. The data were obtained in a study of cytomegalovirus exposure and HLA in healthy donors. Overall study results and limits: Among TCR beta chains of equal frequency, HLA-associated ones were more clonally expanded in a later analysis. Analysis was carried out at a later point, and it linked a missense DCLRE1C variant to TCR beta V- and J-gene trimming.

The CDR3 loop spans 12 amino acids. Germline CDR1 MDHEN, CDR2 SYDVKM. Trimming pared 5 bases from V and 6 bases from J, leaving 10 bases between. The TCR was taken from a male donor in good health and CMV-seropositive. This chain uses TRBV28 with TRBJ2-5; weak D call: TRBD2 (5 bases). The sequenced sample was PBMCs. The CDR3 nucleotides are TGTGCCAGCAGTACTAGTTCGCAGACCCAGTACTTC. This sequence encodes CASSTSSQTQYF. The full variable domain, with the rest looked up from reference TRBV28 and TRBJ2-5, is DVKVTQSSRYLVKRTGEKVFLECVQDMDHENMFWYRQDPGLGLRLIYFSYDVKMKEKGDIPEGYSVSREKKERFSLILESASTNQTSMYLCASSTSSQTQYFGPGTRLLVL.